The present T cell receptor beta chain was sequenced within a study of T cell responses to AZD1222 COVID-19 vaccine. Timing groups of about 4 and about 12 weeks for second doses were pooled. Broader study findings: Reportedly, nearly half the spike-specific TCRs target unmutated variant regions. Clonal diversity may have been underestimated, and the donors were mostly white British, with more females than males.

Here immunoSEQ multiplex PCR was the method, and the copy in TCRdb shows in-frame clones only, minus some. The data contain about 45,000 clones, 70% to 90% of them seen just once; the ten biggest clones take up 1.1%. Looked up from germline, CDR1 is GTSNPN and CDR2 is SVGIG (reference sequence). The CDR3 has 13 amino acids. Trimming took off 1 base at V and 8 bases at J, with 9 bases between the two ends. Concerning this clone itself: Its antigen is unidentified.

The source material was peripheral blood, sampled 28 days after the second AZD1222 dose. This sequence joins TRBV30 and TRBJ1-6; tentative D call: TRBD1 (6 bases). The receptor comes from an adult who received the AZD1222 COVID-19 vaccine. CDR3 amino acids: CAWSGQEDSPLHF. The CDR3, as DNA: TGTGCCTGGAGTGGACAGGAGGATTCACCCCTCCACTTT.